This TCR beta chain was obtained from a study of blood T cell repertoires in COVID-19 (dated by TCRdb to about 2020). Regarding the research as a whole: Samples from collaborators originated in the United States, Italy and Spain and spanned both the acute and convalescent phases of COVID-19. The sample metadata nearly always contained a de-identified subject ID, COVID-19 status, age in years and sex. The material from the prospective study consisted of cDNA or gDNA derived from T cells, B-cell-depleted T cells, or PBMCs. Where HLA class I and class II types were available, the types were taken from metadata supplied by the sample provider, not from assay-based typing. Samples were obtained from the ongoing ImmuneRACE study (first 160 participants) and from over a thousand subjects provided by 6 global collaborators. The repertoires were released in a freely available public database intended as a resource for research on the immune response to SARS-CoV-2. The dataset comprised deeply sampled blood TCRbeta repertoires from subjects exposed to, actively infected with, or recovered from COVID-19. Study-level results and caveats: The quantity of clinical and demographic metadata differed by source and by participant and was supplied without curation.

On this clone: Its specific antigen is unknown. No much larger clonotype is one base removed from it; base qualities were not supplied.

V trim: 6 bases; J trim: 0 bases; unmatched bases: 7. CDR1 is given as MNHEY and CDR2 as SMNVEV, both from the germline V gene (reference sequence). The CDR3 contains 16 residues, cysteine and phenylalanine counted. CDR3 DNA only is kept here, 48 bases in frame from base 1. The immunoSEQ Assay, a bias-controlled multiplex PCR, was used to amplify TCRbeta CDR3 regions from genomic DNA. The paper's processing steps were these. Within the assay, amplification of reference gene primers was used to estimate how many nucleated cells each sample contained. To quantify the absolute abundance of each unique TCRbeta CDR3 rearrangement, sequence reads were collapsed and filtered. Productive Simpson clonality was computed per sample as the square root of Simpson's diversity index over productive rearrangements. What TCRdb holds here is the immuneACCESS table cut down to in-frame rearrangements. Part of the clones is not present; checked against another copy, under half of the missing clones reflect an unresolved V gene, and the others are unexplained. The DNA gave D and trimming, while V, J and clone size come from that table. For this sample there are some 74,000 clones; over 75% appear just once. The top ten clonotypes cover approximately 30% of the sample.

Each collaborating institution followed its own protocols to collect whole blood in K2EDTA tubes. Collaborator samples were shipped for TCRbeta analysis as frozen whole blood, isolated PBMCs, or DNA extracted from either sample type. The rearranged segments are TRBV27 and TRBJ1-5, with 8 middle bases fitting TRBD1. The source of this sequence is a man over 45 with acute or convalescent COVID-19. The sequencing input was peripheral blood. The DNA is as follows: TGTGCCAGCAGGCCGGACAGGGAATATAGCAATCAGCCCCAGCATTTT. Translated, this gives CASRPDREYSNQPQHF.